These 18 T cell receptor beta chains originate from one sample sequenced in a study of OX40 agonist ivuxolimab in advanced cancers. TCRdb keeps only in-frame clones here, not all; method: immunoSEQ multiplex PCR. Of some 62,000 clones listed, about four fifths were seen once; the top ten hold around 9.8%. The sample was CD4+ or CD8+ T cells sorted from blood, taken in a trial of the OX40 agonist ivuxolimab. These TCRs come from an adult with an advanced solid tumor such as melanoma, head and neck, liver or kidney cancer.

This chain joins TRBV18 and TRBJ2-5; no firm D call. The J call is in doubt because the DNA end fits TRBJ2-7 better. The CDR3 has 13 amino acids. Germline CDR1 KGHSH, CDR2 LQKENI. The chain's CDR3 is CASSPPSKREQYF. CDR3 nucleotides: TGTGCCAGCTCACCACCGTCTAAGCGCGAGCAGTACTTC.

V and J are TRBV7-2 and TRBJ1-2; D ambiguous. CDR3 length equals 13 residues. Germline loops: CDR1 SGHTA, CDR2 FQGNSA. V lost 3 bases to trimming and J lost 8 bases, with 13 bases between them. CDR3 bases: TGTGCCAGCAGCTTCGATGTGGGGTTCGGCTACACCTTC. Residues: CASSFDVGFGYTF. The variable domain in full, with the rest retrieved from reference TRBV7-2 and TRBJ1-2, is GAGVSQSPSNKVTEKGKDVELRCDPISGHTALYWYRQSLGQGLEFLIYFQGNSAPDKSGLPSDRFSAERTGGSVSTLTIQRTQQEDSAVYLCASSFDVGFGYTFGSGTRLTVV.

The chain has TRBV6-6 and TRBJ2-1; D might be TRBD2 (5 bases). Trimming stripped 5 bases from V and 7 bases from J, with 18 bases between. The CDR3 sequence is 15 residues long. From germline, CDR1 is MNHNY and CDR2 SVGAGI (reference sequence). DNA of the CDR3: TGTGCCAGCAGTCCCGGAGGCGTACCGTTAAATGAGCAGTTCTTC. It translates to CASSPGGVPLNEQFF.

This clone was recorded once. The chain recombines TRBV29-1 with TRBJ2-2; possible D gene TRBD1, 6 bases. The CDR3 runs to 14 residues. The V gene's germline CDR1 is SQVTM and CDR2 ANQGSEA. V was pared by 3 bases and J by 4 bases, with 12 bases between. CDR3 in amino acids: CSVEESRGTGELFF. The CDR3 coding sequence is TGCAGCGTTGAGGAAAGCAGGGGCACCGGGGAGCTGTTTTTT.

Only one count was recorded for this clone. The gene calls are TRBV4-2 and TRBJ2-7; D uncertain. This CDR3 has 14 residues. CDR1 is LGHNA and CDR2 is YNFKEQ in the germline V gene. V shed 7 bases and J shed 5 bases, with 18 bases lying between them. The CDR3 region is CASTLWGSADEQYF. Here the CDR3 DNA reads TGTGCCAGCACCCTATGGGGTTCGGCTGACGAGCAGTACTTC.

The rearrangement uses TRBV2 and TRBJ2-5, with 13 positions matching TRBD2. The germline V gene encodes CDR1 SNHLY and CDR2 FYNNEI. This CDR3 is 18 amino acids long. The V segment lost 0 bases and the J segment 5 bases; nucleotides outside the gene matches: 9. CDR3 bases: TGTGCCAGCAGTGAAGCGCAACTAGCGGGGGGGCCTGGGGAGACCCAGTACTTC. Residues: CASSEAQLAGGPGETQYF.

The V gene is TRBV19, the J gene TRBJ2-6; D perhaps matches TRBD1 (6 bases). V shed 5 bases and J shed 0 bases, with 17 bases lying between them. Germline V gives CDR1 LNHDA, CDR2 SQIVND (reference sequence). The CDR3 has 18 amino acids. The CDR3 protein is CASSYPKGGSSGANVLTF. CDR3 in DNA: TGTGCCAGTAGTTACCCCAAAGGGGGTTCCTCTGGGGCCAACGTCCTGACTTTC.

The V call is TRBV6-5, the J call TRBJ2-4; D may be TRBD2 (6 bases). V shed 2 bases and J shed 9 bases, with 17 bases lying between them. The CDR3 is made up of 15 amino acids. Germline CDR1 MNHEY, CDR2 SVGAGI. CDR3 sequence (DNA): TGTGCCAGCAGTTACACCCGGCCTACGGGGGTCATTCAGTACTTC. Translated: CASSYTRPTGVIQYF.

A remark on this clone: Different DNA sequences within this sample yield the same CDR3. The gene calls are TRBV4-3 and TRBJ2-1; unclear D gene. Trimming stripped 3 bases from V and 0 bases from J, with 9 bases between. The CDR3 has 15 residues. Germline V CDR1 and CDR2: LGHNA, YSLEER. CDR3 loop: CASSHGGSSYNEQFF. In DNA form, the CDR3 reads TGCGCCAGCAGCCACGGCGGAAGCTCCTACAATGAGCAGTTCTTC.

The rearrangement joins TRBV11-3 to TRBJ1-5; D is possibly TRBD1 (6 bases). This CDR3 spans 13 amino acids. CDR1 SGHNT and CDR2 YENEEA come from the germline V gene. Trimming took 5 bases from V and 6 from J, leaving 11 bases between them. The DNA for the CDR3 is TGTGCCAGCAGCGCAGGGGCCCGTCAGCCCCAGCATTTT. Protein: CASSAGARQPQHF.

V and J are TRBV4-3 and TRBJ1-1, with D uncertain. The V and J ends lost 3 bases and 5 bases respectively, with 16 bases between them. The CDR3 covers 15 residues. The germline V gene encodes CDR1 LGHNA and CDR2 YSLEER. For the CDR3, the DNA is TGCGCCAGCAGCCAGCGGACCGGGAGGGAGACTGAAGCTTTCTTT. This encodes CASSQRTGRETEAFF.

CDR3 bases: TGCGCCAGCAGCCAGACCCGAAACGGCAAAAACATTCAGTACTTC. Protein: CASSQTRNGKNIQYF. The rearrangement joins TRBV4-3 to TRBJ2-4, with unresolved D. The ends were cut back, 3 bases at V and 3 bases at J, with 12 bases in the middle. This CDR3 spans 15 amino acids. In germline, CDR1 is LGHNA, CDR2 YSLEER.

This clone was picked up a small number of times. CDR3: CASSQGPGSGGATGELFF. CDR3 bases: TGCGCCAGCAGCCAAGGCCCGGGAAGCGGGGGGGCCACCGGGGAGCTGTTTTTT. The chain is built from TRBV4-3 and TRBJ2-2; 10 nucleotides match TRBD2. Germline CDR1 and CDR2: LGHNA and YSLEER. V lost 1 base, J lost 4 bases, and 9 bases stayed unmatched. The CDR3 covers 18 residues.

The table lists this clone with a few counts. Because it lacks the conserved phenylalanine or tryptophan at the end, this CDR3 is likely a read error. It is unclear where the CDR3 begins or ends on the DNA, so no DNA is shown, and the CDR3 is as TCRdb lists it. The gene calls are TRBV9 and TRBJ1-4. The CDR3 extends over 11 residues, inclusive of both ends. Per germline, CDR1 SGDLS and CDR2 YYNGEE. CDR3 region: CASSEWDARGP.

J is TRBJ1-2 and V is TRBV18; maybe TRBD1 (6 bases). The CDR3 runs 15 residues. Germline V gives CDR1 KGHSH, CDR2 LQKENI. The V end lost 3 bases, the J end lost 2 bases, and 13 bases lay between the germline ends. CDR3 sequence reads: CASSPSSQGNYGYTF. The CDR3 DNA reads TGTGCCAGCTCACCGTCAAGCCAGGGGAACTATGGCTACACCTTC.

This clone appeared a few times. The V call is TRBV7-2, the J call TRBJ2-3; D not certain. The germline V gene encodes CDR1 SGHTA and CDR2 FQGNSA. CDR3 size: 14 residues. V dropped 2 bases and J dropped 0 bases, with 6 bases sitting between them. CDR3 DNA: TGTGCCAGCAGCTTAACTGCTAGCACAGATACGCAGTATTTT. Residues: CASSLTASTDTQYF.

The chain employs TRBV5-1 and TRBJ1-2; D is perhaps TRBD1 (5 bases). Germline V gives CDR1 SGHRS, CDR2 YFSETQ. The V end lost 0 bases, the J end lost 0 bases, and 9 bases lay between the germline ends. The CDR3 is 15 residues long. The CDR3 nucleotides are TGCGCCAGCAGCTTGGTTTCAGGGCCTAACTATGGCTACACCTTC. This gives the protein CASSLVSGPNYGYTF.

V and J are TRBV25-1 and TRBJ2-7; D gene ambiguous. The V gene's germline CDR1 is MGHDK and CDR2 SYGVNS. This CDR3 is 11 amino acids long. V was trimmed by 1 base and J by 3 bases, leaving 1 base between them. CDR3 nucleotides: TGTGCCAGCAGTGAATTCTACGAGCAGTACTTC. As protein: CASSEFYEQYF.